The present T cell receptor beta chain was sequenced within a study of a mutant IDH1 vaccine in newly diagnosed glioma. Study-level information: Beforehand, treatment had been radiotherapy, temozolomide, or both; the majority received both. Points from the study as a whole: Patients showed vaccine-induced immune responses at a rate of roughly 93%.

With 1 base removed from V and 6 bases from J, the gap between germline ends came to 12 bases. CDR1 is MGHRA and CDR2 is YSYEKL in the germline V gene. The CDR3 is made up of 14 amino acids. Generated by immunoSEQ multiplex PCR, the TCRdb table keeps only in-frame clones and is missing some. The sample consists of 55,000 to 70,000 clones, 75% to 85% of them appearing once. Stated time point: baseline, week 1 (first vaccination visit). Treatment denoted: pre-vaccination baseline after standard-of-care therapy. New WHO grade 3 or 4 astrocytomas that were IDH1-mutant and ATRX-lost had been found in donors. The table lists this clone with a few counts. Its antigen remains unknown.

The specimen was PBMCs, collected from a glioma patient treated with radiotherapy, temozolomide or both. The rearrangement links TRBV4-1 to TRBJ1-1; no firm D call. This receptor was taken from a man aged 50-60 years with glioma. As DNA, the CDR3 is TGCGCCAGCAGCCAAGGACCGGGAAGAGCTGAAGCTTTCTTT. Protein product: CASSQGPGRAEAFF.